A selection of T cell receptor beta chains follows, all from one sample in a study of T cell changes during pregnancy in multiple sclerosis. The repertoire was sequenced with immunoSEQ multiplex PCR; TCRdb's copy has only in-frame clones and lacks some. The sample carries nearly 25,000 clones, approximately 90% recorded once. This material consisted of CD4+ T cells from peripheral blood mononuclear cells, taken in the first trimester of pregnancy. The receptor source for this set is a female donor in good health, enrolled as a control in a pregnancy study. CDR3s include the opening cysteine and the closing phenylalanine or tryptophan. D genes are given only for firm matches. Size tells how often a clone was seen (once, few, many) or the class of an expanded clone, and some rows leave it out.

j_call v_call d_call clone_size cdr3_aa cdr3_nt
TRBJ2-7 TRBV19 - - CASSIAGNLNEQYF TGTGCCAGTAGTATCGCCGGGAACTTGAACGAGCAGTACTTC
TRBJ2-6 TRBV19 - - CASSIGGGLSGANVLTF TGTGCCAGTAGTATTGGGGGGGGCCTCTCTGGGGCCAACGTCCTGACTTTC
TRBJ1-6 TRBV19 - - CASSTSLGGRNSPLHF TGTGCCAGTAGTACAAGCCTGGGGGGAAGGAATTCACCCCTCCACTTT
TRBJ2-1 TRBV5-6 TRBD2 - CASSLGLGLAGVGEQFF TGTGCCAGCAGCTTGGGGCTTGGGCTAGCGGGGGTTGGGGAGCAGTTCTTC
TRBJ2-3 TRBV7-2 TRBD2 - CASSQFGGSDRGDF TGTGCCAGCAGTCAATTTGGGGGGAGCGACCGGGGGGATTTT
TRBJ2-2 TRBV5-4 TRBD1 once CASSNRDRAGELFF TGTGCCAGCAGCAACCGGGACAGGGCCGGGGAGCTGTTTTTT
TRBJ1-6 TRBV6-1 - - CASSESGRGMWNSPLHF TGTGCCAGCAGTGAATCCGGTAGGGGGATGTGGAATTCACCCCTCCACTTT
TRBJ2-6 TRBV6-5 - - CASRHASSGANVLTF TGTGCCAGCAGGCACGCCAGCTCTGGGGCCAACGTCCTGACTTTC
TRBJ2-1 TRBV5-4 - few CASSFLQDSYNEQFF TGTGCCAGCAGCTTCTTACAGGACTCCTACAATGAGCAGTTCTTC
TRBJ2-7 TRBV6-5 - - CASSYSQNNPYEQYF TGTGCCAGCAGTTACTCACAGAACAATCCCTACGAGCAGTACTTC
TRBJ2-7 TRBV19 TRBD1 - CASSMDGQGTYEQYF TGTGCCAGTAGTATGGATGGACAGGGGACCTACGAGCAGTACTTC
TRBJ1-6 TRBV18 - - CASSPREVVGSPLHF TGTGCCAGCTCACCTCGGGAGGTAGTGGGTTCACCCCTCCACTTT
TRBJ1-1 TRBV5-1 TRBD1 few CASSEGQGLATFF TGCGCCAGCAGCGAAGGACAGGGTTTGGCGACTTTCTTT
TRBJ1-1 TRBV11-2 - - CASLGITRRVNTEAFF TGTGCCAGCTTGGGGATTACACGCAGGGTGAACACTGAAGCTTTCTTT
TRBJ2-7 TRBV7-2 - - CASRRAYEQYF TGTGCCAGCAGGCGGGCCTACGAGCAGTACTTC
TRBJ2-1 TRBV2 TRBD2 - CASSVTSGQDIVQFF TGTGCCAGCAGTGTGACTAGCGGGCAGGATATCGTGCAGTTCTTC
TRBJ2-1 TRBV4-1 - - CASSETGFPYNEQFF TGCGCCAGCAGCGAAACAGGGTTTCCCTACAATGAGCAGTTCTTC
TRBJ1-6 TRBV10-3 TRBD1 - CAITERQGSWPLHF TGTGCCATCACGGAGAGACAGGGATCATGGCCCCTCCACTTT
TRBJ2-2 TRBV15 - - CATSFRGTGELFF TGTGCCACCAGCTTCCGGGGTACCGGGGAGCTGTTTTTT
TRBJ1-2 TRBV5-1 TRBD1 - CASSLVGQGKEGYTF TGCGCCAGCAGCCTCGTGGGACAGGGAAAAGAGGGCTACACCTTC
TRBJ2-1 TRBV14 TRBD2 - CASSQDVTGTSGLVGNEQFF TGTGCCAGCAGCCAAGATGTAACCGGGACTAGCGGGTTAGTGGGCAATGAGCAGTTCTTC
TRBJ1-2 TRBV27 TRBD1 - CASSPSDRLQGYTF TGTGCCAGCAGTCCCTCGGACAGGTTGCAGGGCTACACCTTC
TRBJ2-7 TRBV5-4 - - CASSVDSPYEQYF TGTGCCAGCAGCGTTGACAGTCCTTACGAGCAGTACTTC
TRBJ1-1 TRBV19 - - CASSMNSGNTEAFF TGTGCCAGTAGTATGAATTCGGGAAACACTGAAGCTTTCTTT
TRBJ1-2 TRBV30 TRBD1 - CAWTPQTGAPTNYGYTF TGTGCCTGGACCCCCCAGACAGGGGCGCCAACTAACTATGGCTACACCTTC
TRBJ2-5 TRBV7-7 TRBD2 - CASSFGWGGQETQYF TGTGCTAGCAGCTTTGGATGGGGGGGACAAGAGACCCAGTACTTC
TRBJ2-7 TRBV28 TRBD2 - CASSLLGGPDEQYF TGTGCCAGCAGTTTATTGGGAGGGCCGGACGAGCAGTACTTC
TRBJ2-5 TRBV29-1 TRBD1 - CSVSDRVAGETQYF TGCAGCGTTTCCGACAGGGTAGCAGGGGAGACCCAGTACTTC
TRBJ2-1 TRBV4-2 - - CASTRGRGGVEQFF TGTGCCAGCACCCGAGGGAGGGGGGGGGTCGAGCAGTTCTTC
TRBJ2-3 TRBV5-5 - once CASSGGLNTQYF TGTGCCAGCAGCGGAGGACTAAATACGCAGTATTTT
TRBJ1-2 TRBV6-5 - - CASSYSGSRGGYGYTF TGTGCCAGCAGTTACTCAGGATCTCGGGGGGGCTATGGCTACACCTTC
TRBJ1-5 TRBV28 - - CASSNRQVLDQPQHF TGTGCCAGCAGTAACCGACAGGTTTTGGATCAGCCCCAGCATTTT
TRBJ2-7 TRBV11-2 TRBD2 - CASSLDFSGGALYEQYF TGTGCCAGCAGCTTAGATTTTAGCGGGGGGGCTCTATACGAGCAGTACTTC
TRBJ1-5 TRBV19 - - CASSDSGGNQPQHF TGTGCCAGTAGCGACAGCGGGGGCAATCAGCCCCAGCATTTT
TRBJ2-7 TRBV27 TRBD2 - CASSPREGGYEQYF TGTGCCAGCAGTCCTCGGGAGGGCGGCTACGAGCAGTACTTC
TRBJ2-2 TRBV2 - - CASRVLPSGNTGELFF TGTGCCAGCAGGGTCCTTCCAAGCGGGAACACCGGGGAGCTGTTTTTT
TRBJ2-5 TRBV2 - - CASSVLLQETQYF TGTGCCAGCAGTGTACTCCTACAAGAGACCCAGTACTTC
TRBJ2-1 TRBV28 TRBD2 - CASSPLTSEKENEQFF TGTGCCAGCAGCCCCTTGACTAGCGAAAAAGAAAATGAGCAGTTCTTC
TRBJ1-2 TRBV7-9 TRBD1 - CASSPPGQRPYTF TGTGCCAGCAGCCCCCCGGGACAGAGGCCCTACACCTTC
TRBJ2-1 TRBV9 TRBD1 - CASSVAGQGYNEQFF TGTGCCAGCAGCGTAGCTGGACAGGGGTACAATGAGCAGTTCTTC
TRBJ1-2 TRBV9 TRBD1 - CASSVGYRGGYTF TGTGCCAGCAGCGTAGGATACAGGGGTGGCTACACCTTC
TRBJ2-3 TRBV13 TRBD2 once CASTAGGPSDTQYF TGTGCCAGCACCGCGGGAGGGCCATCAGATACGCAGTATTTT
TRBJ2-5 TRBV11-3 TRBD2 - CASSLGGSLYQETQYF TGTGCCAGCAGCTTAGGCGGGAGCTTGTACCAAGAGACCCAGTACTTC
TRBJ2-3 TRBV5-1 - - CASATPSGSDTQYF TGCGCCAGCGCAACTCCTTCAGGGTCAGATACGCAGTATTTT
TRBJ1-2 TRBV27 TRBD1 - CASSSTGHGYGYTF TGTGCCAGCAGTTCGACAGGGCATGGCTATGGCTACACCTTC
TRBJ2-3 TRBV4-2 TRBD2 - CASSQESGSGVDTQYF TGTGCCAGCAGCCAAGAATCTGGCAGCGGGGTAGATACGCAGTATTTT
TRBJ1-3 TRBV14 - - CASSQRPSSGNTIYF TGTGCCAGCAGCCAGCGTCCTAGCTCTGGAAACACCATATATTTT
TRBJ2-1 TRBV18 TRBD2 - CASSLISGSYNEQFF TGTGCCAGCTCACTTATAAGCGGGAGCTACAATGAGCAGTTCTTC
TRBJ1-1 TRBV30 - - CAWSVWGLFAEAFF TGTGCCTGGAGTGTCTGGGGGCTCTTTGCTGAAGCTTTCTTT
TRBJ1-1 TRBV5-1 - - CASSLAEDQGTEAFF TGCGCCAGCAGCTTGGCCGAGGACCAGGGCACTGAAGCTTTCTTT
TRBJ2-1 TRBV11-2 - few CASSLRGSLQAYNEQFF TGTGCCAGCAGCTTAAGGGGTTCCCTCCAAGCATACAATGAGCAGTTCTTC
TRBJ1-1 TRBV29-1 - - CSGTDQGKTEAFF TGCAGCGGGACGGATCAGGGGAAAACTGAAGCTTTCTTT
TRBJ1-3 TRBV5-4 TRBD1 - CASRTGTGPGNTIYF TGTGCCAGCAGAACCGGGACAGGACCAGGAAACACCATATATTTT
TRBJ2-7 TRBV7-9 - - CASSLAGSEQYF TGTGCCAGCAGCTTAGCAGGGAGCGAGCAGTACTTC